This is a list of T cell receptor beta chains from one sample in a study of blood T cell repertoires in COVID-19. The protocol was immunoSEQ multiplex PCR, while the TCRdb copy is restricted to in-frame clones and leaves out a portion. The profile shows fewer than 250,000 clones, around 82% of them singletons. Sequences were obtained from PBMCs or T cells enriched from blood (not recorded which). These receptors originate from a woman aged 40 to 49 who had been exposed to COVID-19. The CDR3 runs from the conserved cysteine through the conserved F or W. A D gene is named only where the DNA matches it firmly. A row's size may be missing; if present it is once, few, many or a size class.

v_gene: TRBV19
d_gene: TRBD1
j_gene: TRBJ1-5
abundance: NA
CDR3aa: CASRVGQGASQPQHF
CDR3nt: TGTGCCAGTAGGGTGGGACAGGGGGCATCTCAGCCCCAGCATTTT

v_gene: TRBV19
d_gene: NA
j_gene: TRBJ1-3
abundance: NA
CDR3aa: CASTPDSALSGNTIYF
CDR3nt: TGTGCCAGTACCCCTGACAGCGCTCTCTCTGGAAACACCATATATTTT

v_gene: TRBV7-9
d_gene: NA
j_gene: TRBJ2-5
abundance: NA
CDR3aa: CASEGTETQYF
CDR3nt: TGTGCCTCCGAGGGCACGGAGACCCAGTACTTC

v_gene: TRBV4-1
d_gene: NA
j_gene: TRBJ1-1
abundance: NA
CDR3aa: CASSPSGQPEAFF
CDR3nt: TGCGCCAGCAGCCCCTCCGGACAACCTGAAGCTTTCTTT

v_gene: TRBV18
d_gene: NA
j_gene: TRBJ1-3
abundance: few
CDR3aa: CASSIDTSSGNTIYF
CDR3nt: TGTGCCAGCTCAATCGACACCAGCTCTGGAAACACCATATATTTT

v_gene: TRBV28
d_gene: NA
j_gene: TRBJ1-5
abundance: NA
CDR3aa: CASRPQGQQPQHF
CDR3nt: TGTGCCAGCAGACCACAGGGTCAGCAGCCCCAGCATTTT

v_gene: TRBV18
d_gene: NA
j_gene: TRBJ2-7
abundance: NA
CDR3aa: CASSPDRGKHEQYF
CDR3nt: TGTGCCAGCTCACCAGACCGGGGGAAGCACGAGCAGTACTTC

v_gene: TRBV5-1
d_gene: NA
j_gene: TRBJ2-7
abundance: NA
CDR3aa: CASIPSERSYEQYF
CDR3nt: TGCGCCAGCATTCCCAGCGAGAGGTCCTACGAGCAGTACTTC

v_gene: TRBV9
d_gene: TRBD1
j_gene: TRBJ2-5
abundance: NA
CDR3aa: CASSVRDRAETQYF
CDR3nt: TGTGCCAGCAGCGTAAGGGACAGGGCAGAGACCCAGTACTTC

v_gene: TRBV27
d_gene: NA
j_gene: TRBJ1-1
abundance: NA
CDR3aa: CASSLSYGRNTEAFF
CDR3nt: TGTGCCAGCAGTTTAAGTTATGGGAGGAACACTGAAGCTTTCTTT

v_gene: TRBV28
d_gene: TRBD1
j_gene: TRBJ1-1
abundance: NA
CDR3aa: CASSTGTGGEGAFF
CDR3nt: TGTGCCAGCAGTACCGGTACAGGGGGCGAGGGAGCTTTCTTT

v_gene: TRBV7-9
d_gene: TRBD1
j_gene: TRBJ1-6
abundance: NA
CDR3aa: CASSSSNRGLLNSPLHF
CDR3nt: TGTGCCAGCAGCTCAAGTAACAGGGGACTCCTTAATTCACCCCTCCACTTT

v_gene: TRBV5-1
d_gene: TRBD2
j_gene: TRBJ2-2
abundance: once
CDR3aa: CASSWGGQTGELFF
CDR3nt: TGCGCCAGCAGCTGGGGAGGGCAAACCGGGGAGCTGTTTTTT

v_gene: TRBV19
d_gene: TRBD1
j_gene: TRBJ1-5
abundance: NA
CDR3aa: CASSIWRQGNQPQHF
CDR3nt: TGTGCCAGTAGTATCTGGAGACAGGGGAATCAGCCCCAGCATTTT

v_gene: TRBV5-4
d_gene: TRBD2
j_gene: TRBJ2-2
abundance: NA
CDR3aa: CASSLMTSGNTGELFF
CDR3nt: TGTGCCAGCAGCTTAATGACTAGCGGAAACACCGGGGAGCTGTTTTTT

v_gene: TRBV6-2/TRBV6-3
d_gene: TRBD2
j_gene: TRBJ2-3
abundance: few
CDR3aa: CASSYGGGSADTQYF
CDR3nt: TGTGCCAGCAGTTACGGGGGGGGGAGCGCAGATACGCAGTATTTT

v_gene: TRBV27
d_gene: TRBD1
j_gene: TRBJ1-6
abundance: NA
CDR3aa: CASSLLGTGVLPLHF
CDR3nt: TGTGCCAGCAGTTTACTCGGGACAGGGGTTTTACCCCTCCACTTT

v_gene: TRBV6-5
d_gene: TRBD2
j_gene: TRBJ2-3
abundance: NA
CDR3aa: CASSLAGSTDTQYF
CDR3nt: TGTGCCAGCAGCCTAGCGGGGAGCACAGATACGCAGTATTTT

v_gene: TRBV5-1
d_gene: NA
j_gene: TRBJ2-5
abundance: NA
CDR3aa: CASSLGREETQYF
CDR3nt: TGCGCCAGCAGCTTGGGCAGGGAAGAGACCCAGTACTTC

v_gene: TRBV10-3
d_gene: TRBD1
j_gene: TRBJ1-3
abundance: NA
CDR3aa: CAISDSGTGSGNTIYF
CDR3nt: TGTGCCATCAGTGACTCCGGGACAGGGTCTGGAAACACCATATATTTT

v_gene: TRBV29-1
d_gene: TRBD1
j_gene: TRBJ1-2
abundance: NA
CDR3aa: CSVLTGGGGNGYTF
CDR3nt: TGCAGCGTTTTGACAGGGGGCGGAGGAAATGGCTACACCTTC

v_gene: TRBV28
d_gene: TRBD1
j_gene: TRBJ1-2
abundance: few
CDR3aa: CASSRGQGAVQGYTF
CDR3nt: TGTGCCAGCAGCCGGGGACAGGGGGCGGTTCAAGGCTACACCTTC

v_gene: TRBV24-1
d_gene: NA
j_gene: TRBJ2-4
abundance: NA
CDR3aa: CATSIQGEEDIQYF
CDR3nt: TGTGCCACCAGTATACAGGGAGAGGAGGACATTCAGTACTTC

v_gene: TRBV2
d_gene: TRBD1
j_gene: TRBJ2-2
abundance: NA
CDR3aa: CASRGQGGGTGELFF
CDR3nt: TGTGCCAGCAGAGGACAGGGGGGCGGTACCGGGGAGCTGTTTTTT

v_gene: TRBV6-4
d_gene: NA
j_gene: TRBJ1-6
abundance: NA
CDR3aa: CASSQYAGEEGNSPLHF
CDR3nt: TGTGCCAGCAGCCAATACGCGGGTGAAGAGGGCAATTCACCCCTCCACTTT

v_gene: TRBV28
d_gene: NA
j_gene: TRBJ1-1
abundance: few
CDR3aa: CASSYRVKWTEAFF
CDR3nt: TGTGCCAGCAGCTACAGGGTAAAGTGGACTGAAGCTTTCTTT

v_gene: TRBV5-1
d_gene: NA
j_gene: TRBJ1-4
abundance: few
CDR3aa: CASSLPGVNEKLFF
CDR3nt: TGCGCCAGCAGCTTGCCAGGTGTTAATGAAAAACTGTTTTTT